This T cell receptor beta chain was identified in a study of T cells expressing NK-cell markers. This CDR3 is built from 15 residues. Germline V gene data show CDR1 as MGHDK and CDR2 as SYGVNS. TCRdb re-called the 5' RACE reads and gives one entry per CDR3 protein, without DNA. Here the sample table reports some 340,000 distinct CDR3 sequences. The V call is TRBV25-1, the J call TRBJ2-5. The sequenced sample was blood T cells: a sorted CD56 or NKG2C T cell subset, CD4+ or CD8+ T cells, or bulk PBMC T cells (not recorded which). The TCR was taken from a man aged 18 to 69 in good health. This CDR3 is CASSVLSGHQETQYF.